These 23 T cell receptor beta chains share one sample of origin, sequenced in a study of blood T cell repertoires in COVID-19 (dated by TCRdb to the early 2020s). Receptors were amplified or captured by the immunoSEQ multiplex PCR assay. Here the immuneACCESS table is served through TCRdb, limited to in-frame sequences with V and J called. Missing clones are a known gap in these copies; in checked studies unresolved V genes cover under half, and the rest lacks a known reason. For this sample there are 400,000 to 500,000 clones; 88% appear just once. The ten largest clones take up approximately 2% of the sample. The specimen was PBMCs or T cells enriched from blood (not recorded which). All receptors derive from a middle-aged woman who had recovered from COVID-19.

The CDR3 region is CASSLSGGAVQNEQFF. CDR3 coding DNA: TGTGCCAGCAGCCTAAGTGGGGGGGCGGTTCAAAATGAGCAGTTCTTC. The rearrangement joins TRBV14 to TRBJ2-1; D is possibly TRBD2 (7 bases). The germline V gene encodes CDR1 SGHDN and CDR2 FVKESK. This CDR3 comprises 16 residues. V was trimmed by 4 bases and J by 7 bases, leaving 20 bases between them.

The V and J genes are TRBV13 and TRBJ2-7; possibly TRBD2 for D (5 bases). V lost 0 bases to trimming and J lost 0 bases, with 18 bases between them. This CDR3 has 18 amino acids. Germline values: CDR1 PRHDT, CDR2 FYEKMQ (reference sequence). The CDR3 sequence: CASSLGGRLRVSSYEQYF. In DNA form, the CDR3 reads TGTGCCAGCAGCTTAGGAGGACGGTTGCGGGTTAGCTCCTACGAGCAGTACTTC.

The gene calls are TRBV3-1 (or the pseudogene TRBV3-2) and TRBJ1-4; no clear D. The CDR3 totals 15 residues. The V end was cut by 1 base, the J end by 5 bases, with 11 bases between. CDR1 is LGHDT, CDR2 YNNKEL, per germline (reference sequence). Here the CDR3 DNA reads TGTGCCAGCAGCCAAGCGTGGGCCCAAAATGAAAAACTGTTTTTT. It translates to CASSQAWAQNEKLFF.

The chain carries TRBV4-1 and TRBJ2-7, with 10 positions matching TRBD1. The V gene end was trimmed by 0 bases and the J gene end by 3 bases; junction bases not matched to a gene: 17. The CDR3 has 20 residues. Germline V gene lookup returns CDR1 MGHRA and CDR2 YSYEKL. The CDR3 DNA is TGCGCCAGCAGCCAAGATACTCGAGACAGGGGGCAGCGGGCTCTCTACGAGCAGTACTTC. Translating it yields CASSQDTRDRGQRALYEQYF.

The chain recombines TRBV5-6 with TRBJ1-6; no clear D. Trimming shortened V by 0 bases and J by 6 bases, and 10 bases separated the two germline ends. This CDR3 region has 15 residues. Germline CDR1 and CDR2: SGHDT and YYEEEE. The CDR3 coding sequence is TGTGCCAGCAGCTTGGGCCGGCAGCGTAATTCACCCCTCCACTTT. Translated, it gives CASSLGRQRNSPLHF.

V is TRBV9 and J is TRBJ1-1; perhaps TRBD1 as D (5 bases). The V and J ends lost 4 bases and 1 base respectively, with 8 bases between them. This CDR3 comprises 13 residues. Germline CDR1 SGDLS, CDR2 YYNGEE. CDR3 region: CASSHGGNTEAFF. The CDR3 DNA reads TGTGCCAGCAGCCACGGGGGGAACACTGAAGCTTTCTTT.

The chain has TRBV5-5 and TRBJ1-2; D is undetermined. V was cut by 1 base and J by 8 bases, with 12 bases left in between. The CDR3 runs 13 residues. The germline V gene has CDR1 SGHKS and CDR2 YYEKEE (reference sequence). The CDR3 DNA follows: TGTGCCAGCAGCTTGATAAGGGAGGGCGGCTACACCTTC. Protein sequence: CASSLIREGGYTF.

The chain employs TRBV5-1 and TRBJ2-1, with 11 bases lining up with TRBD2. The CDR3 has 21 residues. Germline assignment: CDR1 SGHRS and CDR2 YFSETQ. The V segment lost 5 bases and the J segment 3 bases; nucleotides outside the gene matches: 22. The CDR3 DNA sequence: TGCGCCAGCAGTACTAGACCGCTTCCCGGAACTAGCGGGAGTTTCTACAATGAGCAGTTCTTC. Residues: CASSTRPLPGTSGSFYNEQFF.

The gene calls are TRBV7-2 and TRBJ2-5, with D possibly TRBD2 on 5 matching bases. This CDR3 has 14 amino acids. In germline, CDR1 is SGHTA, CDR2 FQGNSA. Deletions cut 1 base from V and 2 bases from J, with 8 bases between. This CDR3 is CASSLDPGQETQYF. CDR3 DNA sequence: TGTGCCAGCAGCTTAGACCCGGGACAAGAGACCCAGTACTTC.

The chain carries TRBV12-3 or TRBV12-4 and TRBJ2-7, with TRBD1 as a possible D gene (5 bases). V lost 3 bases and J 5 bases, leaving 11 bases between the germline ends. The length of the CDR3 is 13 residues. CDR3 sequence (DNA): TGTGCCAGCAGTTTGCAGGGTCCCAACGAGCAGTACTTC. Amino acid sequence: CASSLQGPNEQYF.

V gene TRBV14 combines with J gene TRBJ1-3; TRBD1 matches 7 bases. This CDR3 comprises 17 residues. The junction had 8 bases not matched to a gene; V was cut back by 3 bases and J by 0 bases. Germline CDR1 SGHDN, CDR2 FVKESK. The CDR3 DNA reads as TGTGCCAGCAGCCACATACAGGGGCGGCACTCTGGAAACACCATATATTTT. Residues: CASSHIQGRHSGNTIYF.

This chain uses TRBV3-1 (or the pseudogene TRBV3-2) with TRBJ2-1; 10 positions match TRBD1. This CDR3 spans 20 amino acids. The germline V gene has CDR1 LGHDT and CDR2 YNNKEL (reference sequence). The V gene end was trimmed by 3 bases and the J gene end by 0 bases; junction bases not matched to a gene: 14. The CDR3 DNA follows: TGTGCCAGCAGCCAGATTCCGGGACAGGGGCCCCAGAGCTCCTACAATGAGCAGTTCTTC. As protein: CASSQIPGQGPQSSYNEQFF.

The CDR3 bases are TGTGCCAGCAGCTTAGAACAGGGACGAGCGGCCCAGCATTTT. Translation gives CASSLEQGRAAQHF. This chain uses TRBV7-2 with TRBJ1-5; the D gene is possibly TRBD1 (6 bases). CDR3 length: 14 residues. Per the germline V gene, CDR1 is SGHTA and CDR2 is FQGNSA. Between the trimmed V and J ends, which lost 1 base and 11 bases, there was a span of 15 bases.

This chain uses TRBV5-1 with TRBJ2-7; D possibly corresponds to TRBD2 (6 bases). Trimming removed 0 bases from V and 2 bases from J, with 15 bases in between. CDR3 length: 16 amino acids. Germline values: CDR1 SGHRS, CDR2 YFSETQ. The CDR3 nucleotides are TGCGCCAGCAGCTTGGGCCCTAGCGTAGGAACCTACGAGCAGTACTTC. Translating it yields CASSLGPSVGTYEQYF. The whole variable domain, filled in from reference TRBV5-1 and TRBJ2-7, reads KAGVTQTPRYLIKTRGQQVTLSCSPISGHRSVSWYQQTPGQGLQFLFEYFSETQRNKGNFPGRFSGRQFSNSRSEMNVSTLELGDSALYLCASSLGPSVGTYEQYFGPGTRLTVT.

This clone was counted a single time. The gene calls are TRBV25-1 and TRBJ2-7; TRBD2 matches 7 bases. Unmatched junction bases numbered 11, after V lost 8 bases and J lost 7 bases. Germline V CDR1 and CDR2: MGHDK, SYGVNS. This CDR3 region has 13 residues. CDR3 sequence (DNA): TGTGCCAGCCGTGGGGGGAGGGGCCGGGAGCAGTACTTC. This codes for CASRGGRGREQYF.

The rearrangement uses TRBV2 and TRBJ2-3; 10 bases agree with TRBD1. After removal of 11 bases from V and 2 bases from J, the junction contained 7 bases not matched to a gene. The CDR3 contains 14 residues. The germline V gene encodes CDR1 SNHLY and CDR2 FYNNEI. The CDR3 nucleotides read TGTGCCGTCAAGACAGGGGGCAACACAGATACGCAGTATTTT. It is translated as CAVKTGGNTDTQYF.

The V call is TRBV6-5, the J call TRBJ2-5; D is possibly TRBD2 (6 bases). Deletions cut 2 bases from V and 4 bases from J, with 14 bases between. Germline loops: CDR1 MNHEY, CDR2 SVGAGI. The CDR3 is 15 amino acids. The CDR3, as DNA: TGTGCCAGCAGTTACGCTAACCAGGGAGGAGAGACCCAGTACTTC. Translated: CASSYANQGGETQYF.

The chain employs TRBV13 and TRBJ1-2; maybe TRBD1 (6 bases). The V gene lost 5 bases and the J gene lost 2 bases, with 15 bases spanning the gap. Germline CDR1 and CDR2: PRHDT and FYEKMQ (reference sequence). The CDR3 is made up of 15 amino acids. The DNA for the CDR3 is TGTGCCAGCAGCCAAGAAACGGACAGAAACTATGGCTACACCTTC. The encoded protein is CASSQETDRNYGYTF.

This chain links TRBV14 with TRBJ2-7; D remains ambiguous. The ends were cut back, 1 base at V and 0 bases at J, with 7 bases in the middle. Germline V gene data show CDR1 as SGHDN and CDR2 as FVKESK. This CDR3 spans 14 amino acids. CDR3 in amino acids: CASSQVSVSYEQYF. The CDR3 bases are TGTGCCAGCAGCCAAGTCTCGGTCTCCTACGAGCAGTACTTC.

This chain joins TRBV19 and TRBJ2-7; tentative D call: TRBD2 (6 bases). Germline V lookup: CDR1 LNHDA, CDR2 SQIVND (reference sequence). The CDR3 totals 16 residues. V lost 2 bases to trimming and J lost 2 bases, with 16 bases between them. As DNA, the CDR3 is TGTGCCAGTAGTATAAGGTGGGTAGCGGAACCCTACGAGCAGTACTTC. This encodes CASSIRWVAEPYEQYF.

This chain links TRBV11-2 with TRBJ1-1; tentative D call: TRBD1 (5 bases). The V gene's germline CDR1 is SGHAT and CDR2 FQNNGV. Trimming shortened V by 2 bases and J by 0 bases, and 10 bases separated the two germline ends. There are 15 residues in the CDR3. The CDR3 DNA is TGTGCCAGCAGCTTAAACGGACACATGAACACTGAAGCTTTCTTT. As protein: CASSLNGHMNTEAFF. Supplemented by reference TRBV11-2 and TRBJ1-1, the full variable domain reads EAGVAQSPRYKIIEKRQSVAFWCNPISGHATLYWYQQILGQGPKLLIQFQNNGVVDDSQLPKDRFSAERLKGVDSTLKIQPAKLEDSAVYLCASSLNGHMNTEAFFGQGTRLTVV.

This chain connects TRBV30 to TRBJ2-2; TRBD1 is a possible D gene (5 bases). CDR3 length: 11 residues. Trimming left V 8 bases short and J 5 bases short, with 9 bases between. In germline, CDR1 is GTSNPN, CDR2 SVGIG (reference sequence). CDR3 sequence reads: CAIRVTGELFF. CDR3 nucleotides: TGTGCCATCAGGGTTACCGGGGAGCTGTTTTTT.

The rearrangement links TRBV6-5 to TRBJ2-1; weak D call: TRBD1 (6 bases). CDR1 is MNHEY, CDR2 SVGAGI, per germline. Trimming left V 7 bases short and J 10 bases short, with 20 bases between. CDR3 size: 14 residues. The CDR3 DNA follows: TGTGCCAGCACTCAAGGGGGTAGCATTCAAGAGCAGTTCTTC. This codes for CASTQGGSIQEQFF.